A selection of T cell receptor beta chains follows, all from one sample in a study of T cells after yellow fever vaccination. Using its own MiXCR run on the 5' RACE reads, TCRdb lists one record per CDR3 protein. The data show around 100,000 distinct CDR3 sequences, about 5.8% seen once. The sequenced sample was CD8+ T cells sorted from PBMCs, obtained 10 days after the yellow fever booster vaccination. These receptors were collected from a young man who received the YFV17D yellow fever vaccine. Each CDR3 is given with its conserved first and last residue. Each record gives: D gene, J gene, V gene, clone size, CDR3 protein, CDR3 DNA. The D gene is left open where the match is weak. Some rows have no size entry. The others give once, few or many, or a class for an expanded clone.

NA	TRBJ1-6	TRBV7-2	few	CASSFFLSGNSPLHF	TGTGCCAGCAGCTTTTTCCTATCGGGAAATTCACCCCTCCACTTT
NA	TRBJ1-2	TRBV4-3	NA	CASSQEGVLANYGYTF	TGCGCCAGCAGCCAAGAAGGGGTACTTGCTAACTATGGCTACACCTTC
NA	TRBJ1-6	TRBV4-1	NA	CASSQFTGINSPLHF	TGCGCCAGCAGCCAATTTACAGGAATTAATTCACCCCTCCACTTT
NA	TRBJ2-3	TRBV29-1	few	CSVVGWGSTDTQYF	TGCAGCGTTGTAGGGTGGGGGAGCACAGATACGCAGTATTTT
NA	TRBJ1-2	TRBV6-2/TRBV6-3	few	CASSYSGLYGYTF	TGTGCCAGCAGTTACTCGGGACTCTATGGCTACACCTTC
NA	TRBJ1-1	TRBV24-1	few	CATNQVRSRDFF	TGTGCCACCAACCAGGTGCGATCCCGCGACTTTTTT
TRBD2	TRBJ2-1	TRBV6-5	few	CASSPLAESYNEQFF	TGTGCCAGCAGTCCTCTAGCGGAGTCCTACAATGAGCAGTTCTTC
TRBD1	TRBJ1-5	TRBV4-1	few	CASSLGQVYSNQPQHF	TGCGCCAGCAGCCTGGGACAGGTTTATAGCAATCAGCCCCAGCATTTT
TRBD1	TRBJ2-2	TRBV9	few	CASSSDRDNTGELFF	TGTGCCAGCAGCTCGGACAGGGATAACACCGGGGAGCTGTTTTTT
TRBD1	TRBJ1-2	TRBV7-6	few	CASSLEPGGNYGYTF	TGTGCCAGCAGCTTAGAGCCAGGGGGGAACTATGGCTACACCTTC
TRBD1	TRBJ2-1	TRBV2	few	CASSAGTGHYNEQFF	TGTGCCAGCAGCGCCGGGACAGGGCACTACAATGAGCAGTTCTTC
TRBD2	TRBJ2-1	TRBV13	few	CASSLVASGGGYNEQFF	TGTGCCAGCAGCTTAGTGGCTAGCGGGGGGGGTTACAATGAGCAGTTCTTC
TRBD2	TRBJ2-1	TRBV3-1	NA	CASGAVAGYNEQFF	TGTGCCAGCGGGGCGGTAGCGGGGTACAATGAGCAGTTCTTC
TRBD1	TRBJ2-7	TRBV5-1	few	CASSLAQTGAPYEQYF	TGCGCCAGCAGCTTGGCCCAGACAGGGGCCCCCTACGAGCAGTACTTC
NA	TRBJ1-2	TRBV19	few	CASSHQTGFPYGYTF	TGTGCCAGTAGCCATCAAACAGGTTTCCCTTATGGCTACACCTTC
TRBD2	TRBJ2-3	TRBV6-5	few	CASSFVGTSGATDTQYF	TGTGCCAGCAGTTTCGTAGGGACTAGCGGGGCCACAGATACGCAGTATTTT
TRBD2	TRBJ2-4	TRBV7-2	few	CASSSSGGAGNIQYF	TGTGCCAGCAGCAGCAGCGGGGGGGCCGGTAACATTCAGTACTTC
NA	TRBJ2-2	TRBV7-7	NA	CASSSRAGELFF	TGTGCTAGCAGCTCCCGAGCCGGGGAGCTGTTTTTT
NA	TRBJ2-1	TRBV2	few	CARVSSGYNEQFF	TGTGCCAGGGTCAGTTCGGGATACAATGAGCAGTTCTTC
NA	TRBJ2-7	TRBV5-1	many	CASSVDSYEQYF	TGCGCCAGCAGCGTAGACTCCTACGAGCAGTACTTC
NA	TRBJ1-5	TRBV6-5	few	CASSQRGGQPQHF	TGTGCCAGCAGCCAGCGCGGGGGGCAGCCCCAGCATTTT
TRBD2	TRBJ2-1	TRBV7-2	few	CASSYLVGLAGREQFF	TGTGCCAGCAGCTACCTAGTTGGACTAGCGGGGAGAGAGCAGTTCTTC
TRBD1	TRBJ2-1	TRBV20-1	few	CSARQGNLGKFF	TGCAGTGCACGACAGGGGAACTTGGGAAAGTTCTTC
NA	TRBJ2-5	TRBV12-3/TRBV12-4	many	CASSFVTEILGETQYF	TGTGCCAGCAGTTTTGTAACCGAAATACTGGGAGAGACCCAGTACTTC
NA	TRBJ1-4	TRBV11-2	NA	CASSPAGLRPFGEKLFF	TGTGCCAGCAGCCCCGCGGGCCTCCGCCCCTTTGGTGAAAAACTGTTTTTT
TRBD2	TRBJ2-1	TRBV4-2	NA	CASSQVNSGGPVGNEQFF	TGTGCCAGCAGCCAAGTAAATAGCGGGGGACCCGTCGGGAATGAGCAGTTCTTC
NA	TRBJ1-3	TRBV25-1	many	CASSPGHTGNTIYF	TGTGCCAGCAGCCCCGGCCATACTGGAAACACCATATATTTT
NA	TRBJ1-1	TRBV10-3	NA	CAISERMNTEAFF	TGTGCCATCAGTGAGCGGATGAACACTGAAGCTTTCTTT
NA	TRBJ2-1	TRBV10-3	few	CAISEGSVYNEQFF	TGTGCCATCAGTGAGGGATCTGTCTACAATGAGCAGTTCTTC
NA	TRBJ2-3	TRBV7-8	few	CASSLVWLDHTDTQYF	TGTGCCAGCAGCTTAGTGTGGCTAGACCACACAGATACGCAGTATTTT
NA	TRBJ1-2	TRBV27	NA	CASSSQGGYTF	TGTGCCAGCAGTTCCCAGGGTGGCTACACCTTC
NA	TRBJ2-2	TRBV4-1	few	CASSQPDYLTGELFF	TGCGCCAGCAGCCAACCCGACTACCTCACCGGGGAGCTGTTTTTT
NA	TRBJ1-2	TRBV9	NA	CASSVGQGYGYTF	TGTGCCAGCAGCGTAGGTCAGGGTTATGGCTACACCTTC
NA	TRBJ1-6	TRBV4-3	few	CASSHGRGKASPLHF	TGCGCCAGCAGCCATGGAAGGGGGAAGGCTTCACCCCTCCACTTT
NA	TRBJ2-5	TRBV5-1	NA	CASTTRDEDPAGAQYF	TGCGCCAGCACCACACGGGACGAAGACCCTGCAGGGGCCCAGTACTTC
TRBD1	TRBJ2-3	TRBV29-1	NA	CSVTNRGRGDTQYF	TGCAGCGTAACGAACAGGGGCCGGGGAGATACGCAGTATTTT
TRBD2	TRBJ2-1	TRBV19	few	CASSIGLAGNNEQFF	TGTGCCAGTAGTATCGGACTAGCGGGGAACAATGAGCAGTTCTTC
NA	TRBJ1-2	TRBV27	few	CASSYTTASSGYTF	TGTGCCAGCAGTTATACGACAGCATCTAGTGGCTACACCTTC
NA	TRBJ2-1	TRBV7-3	NA	CASGYPNNEQFF	TGTGCCAGCGGGTACCCCAACAATGAGCAGTTCTTC
NA	TRBJ1-2	TRBV4-1	NA	CASSQEVVDLYGYTF	TGCGCCAGCAGCCAAGAAGTGGTGGACCTCTATGGCTACACCTTC
NA	TRBJ2-1	TRBV19	NA	CASSISTSDLTYNEQFF	TGTGCCAGTAGTATCTCTACTAGTGACCTAACCTACAATGAGCAGTTCTTC
NA	TRBJ2-2	TRBV25-1	few	CASSETNTGELFF	TGTGCCAGCAGTGAAACCAACACCGGGGAGCTGTTTTTT
NA	TRBJ1-1	TRBV7-9	NA	CASSSPTGETEAFF	TGTGCCAGCAGCTCGCCTACGGGAGAAACTGAAGCTTTCTTT
NA	TRBJ1-1	TRBV6-2/TRBV6-3	few	CASSYAGSTEAFF	TGTGCCAGCAGTTACGCGGGCAGCACTGAAGCTTTCTTT
TRBD2	TRBJ2-7	TRBV20-1	few	CSATLSGGPYEQYF	TGCAGTGCTACCCTTAGCGGGGGCCCCTACGAGCAGTACTTC
NA	TRBJ1-1	TRBV19	few	CASRSPTRSLNTEAFF	TGTGCCAGTAGGTCCCCGACACGCAGTCTGAACACTGAAGCTTTCTTT